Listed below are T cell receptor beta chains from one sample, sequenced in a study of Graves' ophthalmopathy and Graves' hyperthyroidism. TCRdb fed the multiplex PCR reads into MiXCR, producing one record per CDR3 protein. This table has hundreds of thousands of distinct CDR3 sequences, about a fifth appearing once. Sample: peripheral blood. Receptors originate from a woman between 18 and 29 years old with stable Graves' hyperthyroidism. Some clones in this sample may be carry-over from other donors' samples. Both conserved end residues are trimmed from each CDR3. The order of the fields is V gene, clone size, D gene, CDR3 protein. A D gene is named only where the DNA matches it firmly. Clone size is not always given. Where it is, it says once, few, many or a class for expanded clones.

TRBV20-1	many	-	SARVWEDSSGNTIY
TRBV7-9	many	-	ASSAINTGELF
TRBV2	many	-	ASSTPETQY
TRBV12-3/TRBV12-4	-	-	ASSPNINQPQH
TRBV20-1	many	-	SAIGQGKSPLH
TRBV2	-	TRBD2	ASRAGETGELF
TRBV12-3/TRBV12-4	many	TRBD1	ASSLDREWKTQY
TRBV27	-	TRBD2	ASSFTTSGLQETQY
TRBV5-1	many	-	ASSLEGAGQPQH
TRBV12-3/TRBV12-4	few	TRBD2	ASSLLRGGTGELF